This TCR beta chain was profiled in a study of blood T cells in healthy people across ages. General study findings and limits: While age rose, TCR beta diversity per million T cells dropped in a roughly linear way.

V lost 4 bases, J lost 6 bases, and 22 bases lay in between. The CDR3 loop spans 17 amino acids. Germline-derived CDR1 and CDR2 are MGHRA and YSYEKL. RNA extraction gave at least 5.5 micrograms of total RNA per sample. This clonotype was seen just once. What it binds is unknown. The use of a sample-barcoded 5' primer and a J-beta primer mix characterized a second PCR of about 6 to 12 cycles. TCRdb re-analysed the 5' RACE reads in MiXCR, keeping a single row per CDR3 protein. Here the sample spans about 800,000 distinct CDR3 sequences, 55% to 75% being singletons. This TCR was sampled from a young man in good health. The specimen was blood. The chain carries TRBV4-1 and TRBJ1-5; D is uncertain. This CDR3 is CASSRLPPAAHGQPQHF. In DNA, the CDR3 is TGCGCCAGCAGCCGCCTTCCTCCGGCAGCGCACGGTCAGCCCCAGCATTTT.